The 32 T cell receptor beta chains reported below all come from one sample, sequenced in a study of cytomegalovirus exposure and HLA in healthy donors. Amplification used 60 Vbeta primers and 13 Jbeta primers. TCRdb keeps only in-frame clones here, not all; method: immunoSEQ multiplex PCR. The table counts over 100,000 clones; about 1.5% lies in the top ten. Sequencing used PBMCs. The receptors stem from a woman aged 40 to 50 in good health and CMV-seropositive.

The V gene is TRBV19, the J gene TRBJ1-5; TRBD1 might be the D (5 bases). The CDR3 totals 15 residues. CDR1 is LNHDA, CDR2 SQIVND, per germline (reference sequence). V was shortened by 6 bases and J by 6 bases, with 18 bases between the two germline ends. The CDR3: CASSLGQGVGQPQHF. CDR3 nucleotides: TGTGCCAGTAGCCTAGGGCAGGGTGTCGGTCAGCCCCAGCATTTT.

The V and J genes are TRBV4-2 and TRBJ2-3, with 16 bases lining up with TRBD2. Trimming cost V 4 bases and J 6 bases; bases outside gene matches: 4. Germline V CDR1 and CDR2: LGHNA, YNFKEQ. This CDR3 comprises 16 residues. In DNA, the CDR3 is TGTGCCAGCAGCCCCGGGGGACTAGCGGGAGGGGATACGCAGTATTTT. Translation gives CASSPGGLAGGDTQYF.

The rearrangement uses TRBV5-6 and TRBJ2-7; D gene uncertain. Per germline, CDR1 SGHDT and CDR2 YYEEEE. The CDR3 length is 11 residues. Trimming removed 3 bases from V and 6 bases from J, with 7 bases in between. The CDR3 region is CASSYSLEQYF. The CDR3 nucleotides read TGTGCCAGCAGCTATTCCCTCGAGCAGTACTTC.

The chain recombines TRBV6-1 with TRBJ2-5; 10 bases match TRBD2. The closer fit of TRBJ2-7 to the DNA end suggests the J call may be wrong. Germline V gives CDR1 MNHNS, CDR2 SASEGT. The CDR3 spans 16 residues. The chain's CDR3 is CASSEPLAGTAYEQYF. The CDR3 nucleotides are TGTGCCAGCAGTGAACCACTAGCGGGGACCGCCTACGAGCAGTACTTC.

The chain combines TRBV7-3 with TRBJ2-5, with TRBD1 identical over 9 bases. The CDR3 extends over 15 amino acids. Germline V gene data show CDR1 as SGHTA and CDR2 as FQGTGA. V lost 6 bases and J lost 5; bases outside the gene matches: 10. The CDR3 region is CASSFGTGRMETQYF. The CDR3 bases are TGTGCCAGCAGTTTTGGGACAGGGAGGATGGAGACCCAGTACTTC.

This chain uses TRBV6-5 with TRBJ2-1; TRBD2 matches 10 bases. Unmatched junction bases numbered 5, after V lost 4 bases and J lost 5 bases. The length of the CDR3 is 15 residues. Germline V gives CDR1 MNHEY, CDR2 SVGAGI. The CDR3: CASSFGLADNNEQFF. The CDR3 DNA is TGTGCCAGCAGTTTCGGACTAGCGGATAACAATGAGCAGTTCTTC.

The chain carries TRBV5-1 and TRBJ2-1; the D gene is possibly TRBD2 (5 bases). The CDR3 is made up of 14 amino acids. Germline V gives CDR1 SGHRS, CDR2 YFSETQ. Trimming shortened V by 7 bases and J by 9 bases, and 20 bases separated the two germline ends. The CDR3 coding sequence is TGCGCCAGCGGGTGGGGAGATTTATTGGGTGAGCAGTTCTTC. This encodes CASGWGDLLGEQFF.

This chain uses TRBV9 with TRBJ1-1, with TRBD1 matching 7 bases. Germline trimming cut 2 bases from V and 5 bases from J; bases unmatched to any gene: 6. This CDR3 has 14 residues. Germline values: CDR1 SGDLS, CDR2 YYNGEE. CDR3 sequence (DNA): TGTGCCAGCAGCGTGACAGGGCAGAGTACTGAAGCTTTCTTT. This translates into CASSVTGQSTEAFF.

This chain connects TRBV6-5 to TRBJ2-1, with TRBD1 matching 9 bases. Germline CDR1 is MNHEY and CDR2 is SVGAGI. The CDR3 is 15 residues long. The J segment lost 6 bases and the V segment lost 5 bases, leaving 8 bases of the junction unmatched. This CDR3 is CASSKGGQGSNEQFF. CDR3 in DNA: TGTGCCAGCAGTAAGGGTGGACAGGGGAGCAATGAGCAGTTCTTC.

The CDR3: CASRQPGLAGGPGAKNIQYF. CDR3 DNA: TGTGCCAGCAGGCAACCCGGACTAGCGGGAGGGCCGGGGGCCAAAAACATTCAGTACTTC. The genes are TRBV11-3 and TRBJ2-4; 15 bases align to TRBD2. V gave up 6 bases and J gave up 1 base; unmatched junction bases: 13. CDR1 is SGHNT, CDR2 YENEEA, per germline. The CDR3 has 20 amino acids.

The V gene is TRBV5-4, the J gene TRBJ2-2; 8 bases match TRBD1. The CDR3 spans 16 residues. Germline V gene lookup returns CDR1 SGHNT and CDR2 YYREEE (reference sequence). J lost 0 bases, V lost 4 bases, and 5 bases had no gene match. This chain's CDR3 is CASSLDRASNTGELFF. The CDR3 DNA follows: TGTGCCAGCAGCCTGGACAGGGCCTCGAACACCGGGGAGCTGTTTTTT.

V is TRBV6-1 and J is TRBJ2-1; 11 bases are shared with TRBD2. This CDR3 has 20 amino acids. The germline CDR1 and CDR2 sequences are MNHNS and SASEGT. V gave up 2 bases and J gave up 4 bases; unmatched junction bases: 16. In DNA form, the CDR3 reads TGTGCCAGCAGTGAATTTGGGGGCTTAGCGGGAGGGCCCATTTACAATGAGCAGTTCTTC. It codes for CASSEFGGLAGGPIYNEQFF.

This chain connects TRBV5-1 to TRBJ1-1; TRBD1 matches 12 bases. V dropped 2 bases and J dropped 2; count of bases not matched to a gene: 7. Germline loops: CDR1 SGHRS, CDR2 YFSETQ. The CDR3 loop spans 17 amino acids. In DNA, the CDR3 is TGCGCCAGCAGCTTCAAGGGACAGGGGGCCAAAAACACTGAAGCTTTCTTT. Protein sequence: CASSFKGQGAKNTEAFF.

V is TRBV5-6 and J is TRBJ2-7; TRBD1 agrees at 9 bases. The CDR3 extends over 16 amino acids. Per the germline V gene, CDR1 is SGHDT and CDR2 is YYEEEE. V trimming: 2 bases; J trimming: 1 base; junction bases outside the gene matches: 7. The CDR3 protein is CASSLNRGQGSYEQYF. The CDR3 coding sequence is TGTGCCAGCAGCTTAAACAGGGGGCAGGGTTCCTACGAGCAGTACTTC.

This chain links TRBV29-1 with TRBJ2-1, with a possible D match to TRBD2 (5 bases). CDR1 and CDR2 from the germline V gene are SQVTM and ANQGSEA. This CDR3 is 11 amino acids long. V gave up 7 bases and J gave up 6 bases, with 10 bases separating them. CDR3 region: CSASSPNEQFF. The CDR3 DNA follows: TGCAGCGCCTCTAGCCCCAATGAGCAGTTCTTC.

Details on this clone: The junction does not match germline at one end; this may be a read error. The V gene is TRBV7-3, the J gene TRBJ2-2, with 7 bases fitting TRBD2. CDR3 size: 16 residues. Germline CDR1 SGHTA, CDR2 FQGTGA. CDR3 residues: CASSLTSVANTGELFF. The CDR3 region has the DNA TGTGCCAGCAGCCTAACTAGCGTAGCGAACACCGGGGAGCTGTTTTTT.

The rearrangement uses TRBV9 and TRBJ2-7; possibly TRBD1 for D (6 bases). From germline, CDR1 is SGDLS and CDR2 YYNGEE. The CDR3 is 12 amino acids. Trimming stripped 4 bases from V and 5 bases from J, with 10 bases between. CDR3 loop: CASSPGVDEQYF. CDR3 sequence (DNA): TGTGCCAGCAGCCCAGGGGTAGACGAGCAGTACTTC.

The chain recombines TRBV7-9 with TRBJ2-1; D possibly corresponds to TRBD2 (6 bases). Between the trimmed V and J ends, which lost 2 bases and 0 bases, there was a span of 11 bases. There are 16 residues in the CDR3. CDR1 and CDR2 from the germline V gene are SEHNR and FQNEAQ (reference sequence). The DNA for the CDR3 is TGTGCCAGCAGCTTAAACGCGGGAAGCTCCTACAATGAGCAGTTCTTC. Translated, it gives CASSLNAGSSYNEQFF.

A remark on this clone: Other nucleotide sequences in the sample specify the same CDR3. The rearrangement links TRBV19 to TRBJ2-3; 15 nucleotides agree with TRBD2. Trimming cost V 3 bases and J 0 bases; bases outside gene matches: 1. CDR1 and CDR2 from the germline V gene are LNHDA and SQIVND (reference sequence). This CDR3 has 17 residues. CDR3 in amino acids: CASSIGLAGGSTDTQYF. The CDR3 nucleotides are TGTGCCAGTAGTATTGGACTAGCGGGAGGGAGCACAGATACGCAGTATTTT.

The rearrangement uses TRBV5-4 and TRBJ2-3; TRBD2 matches at 7 bases. This CDR3 has 16 amino acids. Trimming cost V 2 bases and J 0 bases; bases outside gene matches: 6. CDR1 is SGHNT and CDR2 is YYREEE in the germline V gene (reference sequence). CDR3 bases: TGTGCCAGCAGCTTAGAGCGGGACTCTAGCACAGATACGCAGTATTTT. It yields the protein CASSLERDSSTDTQYF.

The genes are TRBV5-6 and TRBJ2-7; D is perhaps TRBD1 (8 bases). Germline V gene sequence: CDR1 SGHDT, CDR2 YYEEEE. Trimming removed 4 bases from V and 4 bases from J, with 15 bases in between. The CDR3 runs 14 residues. CDR3 protein: CASSNGQGGYEQYF. The CDR3, as DNA: TGTGCCAGCAGCAACGGACAGGGAGGGTACGAGCAGTACTTC.

V gene TRBV30 combines with J gene TRBJ1-5; TRBD1 agrees at 9 bases. The CDR3 loop spans 17 amino acids. CDR1 and CDR2 from the germline V gene are GTSNPN and SVGIG (reference sequence). The ends lost 0 bases at V and 6 bases at J; junction bases unmatched: 12. CDR3 bases: TGTGCCTGGAGTGTAGCACTGGGACAGGGAGAGGGTCAGCCCCAGCATTTT. Amino acids: CAWSVALGQGEGQPQHF.

The rearrangement uses TRBV11-3 and TRBJ2-1; 7 positions agree with TRBD1. CDR1 and CDR2 (germline): SGHNT, YENEEA. This CDR3 spans 14 amino acids. The junction had 5 bases not matched to a gene; V was cut back by 1 base and J by 8 bases. The CDR3 sequence is CASSLGRGSDEQFF. The CDR3 region has the DNA TGTGCCAGCAGCTTAGGCAGGGGGAGCGATGAGCAGTTCTTC.

The J gene is TRBJ2-1, the V gene TRBV9; TRBD2 matches 11 bases. Germline trimming cut 3 bases from V and 9 bases from J; bases unmatched to any gene: 5. Germline lookup yields CDR1 SGDLS and CDR2 YYNGEE. CDR3 size: 14 residues. This CDR3 is CASSGSGRAIEQFF. In DNA, the CDR3 is TGTGCCAGCAGCGGTAGCGGGAGGGCCATTGAGCAGTTCTTC.

V gene TRBV7-9 combines with J gene TRBJ2-1; 7 nucleotides line up with TRBD1. This CDR3 contains 14 residues. The trim removed 4 bases at V and 9 bases at J, leaving 9 bases unmatched. Germline CDR1 SEHNR, CDR2 FQNEAQ (reference sequence). CDR3 protein: CASSSQVSGGEQFF. CDR3 DNA sequence: TGTGCCAGCAGCTCCCAGGTGTCAGGGGGTGAGCAGTTCTTC.

The chain has TRBV7-6 and TRBJ1-1, with TRBD1 matching 8 bases. CDR3 size: 15 residues. V dropped 5 bases and J dropped 8; count of bases not matched to a gene: 13. Germline V gene lookup returns CDR1 SGHVS and CDR2 FNYEAQ. The CDR3 region has the DNA TGTGCCAGCAGCGTCGGACAGGGTTGGGTCGGGGAAGCTTTCTTT. Translation: CASSVGQGWVGEAFF.

V and J are TRBV30 and TRBJ1-2; a weak D match, TRBD1 (6 bases). The germline V gene has CDR1 GTSNPN and CDR2 SVGIG (reference sequence). The CDR3 extends over 13 amino acids. The CDR3 reads CGMGARSNYGYTF. The DNA for the CDR3 is TGTGGGATGGGGGCACGATCTAACTATGGCTACACCTTC.

The V gene is TRBV29-1, the J gene TRBJ1-2; 10 positions match TRBD1. CDR3 length: 13 residues. J was trimmed by 3 bases and V by 4 bases; bases with no gene match: 2. Germline lookup yields CDR1 SQVTM and CDR2 ANQGSEA. CDR3 bases: TGCAGCGTTGGACAGGGGGCCGACTATGGCTACACCTTC. Its protein is CSVGQGADYGYTF.

Comment on this clone: An end of the junction differs from the germline gene, which may be a read error. The same CDR3 also results from other DNA sequences found in this sample. The genes are TRBV5-5 and TRBJ1-3, with 7 positions matching TRBD1. CDR3 length: 16 residues. Germline values: CDR1 SGHKS, CDR2 YYEKEE (reference sequence). For the CDR3, the DNA is TGCGCCAGCAGCTTCCAACCAGACAGGGATGGGGACACCATATATTTT. Translated: CASSFQPDRDGDTIYF.

The chain combines TRBV13 with TRBJ2-3; the D is unclear. CDR1 is PRHDT, CDR2 FYEKMQ, per germline (reference sequence). Trimming cost V 2 bases and J 4 bases, with 16 bases left between them. The CDR3 contains 16 residues. In DNA form, the CDR3 reads TGTGCCAGCAGCTTAAAGCGCGTCCTTTCTCCAGATACGCAGTATTTT. Its translation: CASSLKRVLSPDTQYF. Variable domain in full (rest from reference TRBV13 and TRBJ2-3): AAGVIQSPRHLIKEKRETATLKCYPIPRHDTVYWYQQGPGQDPQFLISFYEKMQSDKGSIPDRFSAQQFSDYHSELNMSSLELGDSALYFCASSLKRVLSPDTQYFGPGTRLTVL.

The J gene is TRBJ1-2, the V gene TRBV28; no definite D call. V lost 5 bases and J 6 bases, leaving 10 bases between the germline ends. From germline, CDR1 is MDHEN and CDR2 SYDVKM. The CDR3 length is 12 residues. In nucleotides, the CDR3 is TGTGCCAGCAGTCCCCCCCCTAATGGCTACACCTTC. This encodes CASSPPPNGYTF.

V and J are TRBV5-1 and TRBJ2-5; D perhaps matches TRBD1 (5 bases). This CDR3 region has 15 residues. In germline, CDR1 is SGHRS, CDR2 YFSETQ. Trimming left V 0 bases short and J 5 bases short, with 14 bases between. This CDR3 reads CASSLVLGDRETQYF. CDR3 in DNA: TGCGCCAGCAGCTTGGTTTTAGGGGATCGGGAGACCCAGTACTTC.